The rows below give T cell receptor beta chains drawn from one sample of a study of blood T cell repertoires in COVID-19. Libraries were prepared by immunoSEQ multiplex PCR; TCRdb keeps only in-frame clonotypes and omits some of them. The profile shows around 70,000 clones, 80% of them singletons. The sample comprised peripheral blood. The receptors were sampled from a human donor in a cohort sampled during active COVID-19. Each CDR3 is given with its conserved first and last residue. The order of the fields is clone size, V gene, CDR3 length, D gene, J gene, CDR3 protein, CDR3 DNA. D genes are given only for firm matches. Clone size is not always given. Where it is, it says once, few, many or a class for expanded clones.

clone_size: .; v_call: TRBV6-2/TRBV6-3; cdr3_length: 12; d_call: .; j_call: TRBJ1-2; cdr3_aa: CASSYPPSGYTF; cdr3_nt: TGTGCCAGCAGTTACCCCCCGAGCGGCTACACCTTC
clone_size: once; v_call: TRBV7-8; cdr3_length: 15; d_call: TRBD2; j_call: TRBJ2-1; cdr3_aa: CASRPPGLAYNEQFF; cdr3_nt: TGTGCCAGCAGACCCCCGGGACTAGCCTACAATGAGCAGTTCTTC
clone_size: .; v_call: TRBV20-1; cdr3_length: 11; d_call: .; j_call: TRBJ2-5; cdr3_aa: CRVRGQETQYF; cdr3_nt: TGCAGGGTCCGGGGTCAAGAGACCCAGTACTTC
clone_size: once; v_call: TRBV9; cdr3_length: 18; d_call: TRBD1; j_call: TRBJ2-6; cdr3_aa: CASSGDRGSSSGANVLTF; cdr3_nt: TGTGCCAGCAGCGGCGACAGGGGCTCCTCCTCTGGGGCCAACGTCCTGACTTTC
clone_size: .; v_call: TRBV5-5; cdr3_length: 16; d_call: TRBD1; j_call: TRBJ2-7; cdr3_aa: CASSLGDRGRKDEQYF; cdr3_nt: TGTGCCAGCAGCTTGGGGGACAGGGGGCGAAAGGACGAGCAGTACTTC
clone_size: .; v_call: TRBV2; cdr3_length: 17; d_call: .; j_call: TRBJ2-2; cdr3_aa: CASSDVAAGANTGELFF; cdr3_nt: TGTGCCAGCAGTGATGTGGCAGCGGGTGCGAACACCGGGGAGCTGTTTTTT
clone_size: few; v_call: TRBV4-3; cdr3_length: 14; d_call: TRBD1; j_call: TRBJ2-3; cdr3_aa: CASSRDSNTDTQYF; cdr3_nt: TGCGCCAGCAGCCGGGACAGCAACACAGATACGCAGTATTTT
clone_size: .; v_call: TRBV7-2; cdr3_length: 13; d_call: TRBD1; j_call: TRBJ1-1; cdr3_aa: CASSPQQGTEAFF; cdr3_nt: TGTGCCAGCAGCCCCCAACAGGGGACTGAAGCTTTCTTT
clone_size: .; v_call: TRBV4-3; cdr3_length: 14; d_call: TRBD2; j_call: TRBJ2-1; cdr3_aa: CASSLASGSNEQFF; cdr3_nt: TGCGCCAGCAGCCTAGCTAGCGGGAGTAATGAGCAGTTCTTC
clone_size: .; v_call: TRBV28; cdr3_length: 15; d_call: TRBD1; j_call: TRBJ2-7; cdr3_aa: CASRAGTGLSYEQYF; cdr3_nt: TGTGCCAGCAGAGCCGGGACAGGACTCTCCTACGAGCAGTACTTC
clone_size: .; v_call: TRBV5-1; cdr3_length: 14; d_call: TRBD1; j_call: TRBJ2-7; cdr3_aa: CASSNPGQNYEQYF; cdr3_nt: TGCGCCAGCAGCAACCCGGGACAGAACTACGAGCAGTACTTC
clone_size: .; v_call: TRBV28; cdr3_length: 16; d_call: .; j_call: TRBJ1-6; cdr3_aa: CASRQGPSSYNSPLHF; cdr3_nt: TGTGCCAGCAGGCAGGGTCCCAGCTCCTATAATTCACCCCTCCACTTT
clone_size: .; v_call: TRBV28; cdr3_length: 17; d_call: TRBD1; j_call: TRBJ1-6; cdr3_aa: CATFGGAGGSYNSPLHF; cdr3_nt: TGTGCCACCTTCGGGGGAGCAGGGGGCTCCTATAATTCACCCCTCCACTTT
clone_size: .; v_call: TRBV6-2/TRBV6-3; cdr3_length: 14; d_call: .; j_call: TRBJ2-7; cdr3_aa: CASSPDRNSYEQYF; cdr3_nt: TGTGCCAGCAGCCCCGACAGGAACAGCTACGAGCAGTACTTC
clone_size: .; v_call: TRBV5-4; cdr3_length: 15; d_call: TRBD1; j_call: TRBJ1-6; cdr3_aa: CASSVRGTYNSPLHF; cdr3_nt: TGTGCCAGCAGCGTCAGGGGGACCTATAATTCACCCCTCCACTTT
clone_size: .; v_call: TRBV11-1; cdr3_length: 15; d_call: TRBD2; j_call: TRBJ2-7; cdr3_aa: CASSLGLAGGGEQYF; cdr3_nt: TGTGCCAGCAGCTTGGGACTAGCGGGAGGCGGGGAGCAGTACTTC
clone_size: once; v_call: TRBV28; cdr3_length: 12; d_call: .; j_call: TRBJ2-7; cdr3_aa: CASRTRSREQYF; cdr3_nt: TGTGCCAGCAGGACCCGGAGCCGCGAGCAGTACTTC
clone_size: .; v_call: TRBV28; cdr3_length: 11; d_call: .; j_call: TRBJ2-7; cdr3_aa: CASFRLGEQYF; cdr3_nt: TGTGCCAGTTTCCGGCTCGGGGAGCAGTACTTC
clone_size: few; v_call: TRBV10-3; cdr3_length: 11; d_call: .; j_call: TRBJ2-7; cdr3_aa: CAISGGNEQYF; cdr3_nt: TGTGCCATCAGTGGAGGGAACGAGCAGTACTTC
clone_size: .; v_call: TRBV11-2; cdr3_length: 14; d_call: .; j_call: TRBJ1-1; cdr3_aa: CASSWAGKTTEAFF; cdr3_nt: TGTGCCAGCAGCTGGGCGGGGAAGACCACTGAAGCTTTCTTT
clone_size: .; v_call: TRBV7-2; cdr3_length: 15; d_call: .; j_call: TRBJ1-5; cdr3_aa: CASSLGPSTSQPQHF; cdr3_nt: TGTGCCAGCAGCTTAGGTCCCTCCACGAGTCAGCCCCAGCATTTT
clone_size: .; v_call: TRBV19; cdr3_length: 12; d_call: .; j_call: TRBJ1-2; cdr3_aa: CASSIPYDGYTF; cdr3_nt: TGTGCCAGTAGTATTCCCTATGATGGCTACACCTTC
clone_size: .; v_call: TRBV7-2; cdr3_length: 15; d_call: TRBD2; j_call: TRBJ2-7; cdr3_aa: CASSFLAGDSYEQYF; cdr3_nt: TGTGCCAGCAGCTTTTTAGCGGGAGACTCCTACGAGCAGTACTTC
clone_size: .; v_call: TRBV10-3; cdr3_length: 18; d_call: TRBD2; j_call: TRBJ2-2; cdr3_aa: CAISAGHRGLAGTGELFF; cdr3_nt: TGTGCCATCAGTGCCGGCCATCGGGGACTAGCGGGTACCGGGGAGCTGTTTTTT
clone_size: .; v_call: TRBV30; cdr3_length: 13; d_call: TRBD2; j_call: TRBJ2-1; cdr3_aa: CAWTSGRFFEQFF; cdr3_nt: TGTGCCTGGACCAGCGGGAGGTTTTTCGAGCAGTTCTTC
clone_size: once; v_call: TRBV5-4; cdr3_length: 15; d_call: .; j_call: TRBJ2-3; cdr3_aa: CASRLWLASTDTQYF; cdr3_nt: TGTGCCAGCCGTTTGTGGCTAGCTAGCACAGATACGCAGTATTTT
clone_size: .; v_call: TRBV7-2; cdr3_length: 15; d_call: .; j_call: TRBJ2-1; cdr3_aa: CASSSQDKAGSEQFF; cdr3_nt: TGTGCCAGCAGCTCGCAAGACAAAGCGGGCAGTGAGCAGTTCTTC
clone_size: once; v_call: TRBV14; cdr3_length: 13; d_call: .; j_call: TRBJ2-7; cdr3_aa: CASSQASSYEQYF; cdr3_nt: TGTGCCAGCAGCCAGGCAAGCTCCTACGAGCAGTACTTC
clone_size: .; v_call: TRBV28; cdr3_length: 15; d_call: TRBD2; j_call: TRBJ2-7; cdr3_aa: CASRSRGLAYYEQYF; cdr3_nt: TGTGCCAGCAGATCCCGGGGACTAGCATACTACGAGCAGTACTTC
clone_size: .; v_call: TRBV28; cdr3_length: 14; d_call: .; j_call: TRBJ1-5; cdr3_aa: CASRPTGSGQPQHF; cdr3_nt: TGTGCCAGCAGGCCGACAGGTTCGGGTCAGCCCCAGCATTTT
clone_size: .; v_call: TRBV19; cdr3_length: 13; d_call: TRBD1; j_call: TRBJ1-2; cdr3_aa: CASSKGQNYGYTF; cdr3_nt: TGTGCCAGTAGTAAGGGACAGAACTATGGCTACACCTTC
clone_size: .; v_call: TRBV7-3; cdr3_length: 15; d_call: .; j_call: TRBJ1-2; cdr3_aa: CASSPGGGANYGYTF; cdr3_nt: TGTGCCAGCAGCCCCGGGGGGGGAGCTAACTATGGCTACACCTTC
clone_size: .; v_call: TRBV7-2; cdr3_length: 16; d_call: .; j_call: TRBJ2-7; cdr3_aa: CASSPGWSEIAYEQYF; cdr3_nt: TGTGCCAGCAGCCCTGGGTGGAGCGAAATCGCCTACGAGCAGTACTTC
clone_size: .; v_call: TRBV7-2; cdr3_length: 15; d_call: TRBD1; j_call: TRBJ1-6; cdr3_aa: CASSGDRVQNSPLHF; cdr3_nt: TGTGCCAGCAGCGGGGACAGGGTCCAGAATTCACCCCTCCACTTT
clone_size: .; v_call: TRBV6-5; cdr3_length: 13; d_call: .; j_call: TRBJ1-4; cdr3_aa: CAAGRGTNEKLFF; cdr3_nt: TGTGCCGCCGGACGGGGGACTAATGAAAAACTGTTTTTT
clone_size: once; v_call: TRBV7-2; cdr3_length: 17; d_call: .; j_call: TRBJ2-3; cdr3_aa: CASSLATRNPSTDTQYF; cdr3_nt: TGTGCCAGCAGCTTAGCCACGAGGAACCCTAGCACAGATACGCAGTATTTT
clone_size: .; v_call: TRBV2; cdr3_length: 14; d_call: TRBD2; j_call: TRBJ2-4; cdr3_aa: CASSSGLAVDIQYF; cdr3_nt: TGTGCCAGCAGTTCGGGACTAGCGGTAGATATTCAGTACTTC
clone_size: .; v_call: TRBV6-2/TRBV6-3; cdr3_length: 14; d_call: .; j_call: TRBJ2-1; cdr3_aa: CASSYSPARAGAFF; cdr3_nt: TGTGCCAGCAGTTACTCCCCGGCGAGGGCAGGCGCGTTCTTC
clone_size: .; v_call: TRBV5-1; cdr3_length: 15; d_call: TRBD2; j_call: TRBJ2-1; cdr3_aa: CASSRATSSYNEQFF; cdr3_nt: TGCGCCAGCAGCAGGGCGACTAGCAGTTACAATGAGCAGTTCTTC
clone_size: .; v_call: TRBV7-9; cdr3_length: 15; d_call: TRBD2; j_call: TRBJ2-1; cdr3_aa: CASSQRTSGNNEQFF; cdr3_nt: TGTGCCAGCAGCCAAAGGACTAGCGGTAACAATGAGCAGTTCTTC
clone_size: .; v_call: TRBV7-9; cdr3_length: 15; d_call: TRBD1; j_call: TRBJ2-7; cdr3_aa: CASSSTQTGNYEQYF; cdr3_nt: TGTGCCAGCAGCTCCACCCAGACAGGGAACTACGAGCAGTACTTC
clone_size: many; v_call: TRBV15; cdr3_length: 14; d_call: TRBD1; j_call: TRBJ1-2; cdr3_aa: CATSTGRGNYGYTF; cdr3_nt: TGTGCCACCAGCACCGGCAGGGGGAACTATGGCTACACCTTC
clone_size: .; v_call: TRBV7-9; cdr3_length: 16; d_call: TRBD1; j_call: TRBJ2-1; cdr3_aa: CASSLVRPGGNNEQFF; cdr3_nt: TGTGCCAGCAGCTTAGTCAGGCCAGGGGGAAACAATGAGCAGTTCTTC
clone_size: .; v_call: TRBV28; cdr3_length: 12; d_call: TRBD1; j_call: TRBJ2-7; cdr3_aa: CASRTTGGEQYF; cdr3_nt: TGTGCCAGCAGAACCACAGGGGGCGAGCAGTACTTC
clone_size: .; v_call: TRBV19; cdr3_length: 16; d_call: TRBD1; j_call: TRBJ1-3; cdr3_aa: CASTQGQGPSGNTIYF; cdr3_nt: TGTGCCAGTACCCAGGGACAGGGACCGTCTGGAAACACCATATATTTT
clone_size: .; v_call: TRBV9; cdr3_length: 15; d_call: TRBD1; j_call: TRBJ2-7; cdr3_aa: CASSPPGTGGNEQYF; cdr3_nt: TGTGCCAGCAGCCCCCCGGGGACAGGCGGCAACGAGCAGTACTTC
clone_size: once; v_call: TRBV27; cdr3_length: 14; d_call: TRBD1; j_call: TRBJ1-6; cdr3_aa: CASSSRGDNSPLHF; cdr3_nt: TGTGCCAGCAGTTCCAGGGGGGATAATTCACCCCTCCACTTT
clone_size: once; v_call: TRBV6-2/TRBV6-3; cdr3_length: 16; d_call: .; j_call: TRBJ2-1; cdr3_aa: CASSPIAGLHFNEQFF; cdr3_nt: TGTGCCAGCAGCCCGATTGCGGGCCTACACTTCAATGAGCAGTTCTTC
clone_size: .; v_call: TRBV15; cdr3_length: 16; d_call: TRBD2; j_call: TRBJ2-7; cdr3_aa: CATSREPGTSERSRYF; cdr3_nt: TGTGCCACCAGCAGAGAACCGGGGACTAGCGAGAGGTCTCGATACTTC
clone_size: .; v_call: TRBV19; cdr3_length: 17; d_call: .; j_call: TRBJ2-1; cdr3_aa: CASSIPRESRGQGEQFF; cdr3_nt: TGTGCCAGTAGTATCCCGCGGGAGTCGCGGGGGCAGGGTGAGCAGTTCTTC